Following are 31 T cell receptor beta chains from one sample sequenced in a study of blood T cell repertoires in COVID-19. Assay: immunoSEQ multiplex PCR; the TCRdb copy retains only in-frame clones and omits some. The sample includes about 200,000 clones, just under 90% of them seen just once. Sample: peripheral blood. The receptors here all came from a man aged 55 to 69 who had recovered from COVID-19.

The genes are TRBV6-5 and TRBJ2-3; possibly TRBD2 for D (5 bases). Germline V gives CDR1 MNHEY, CDR2 SVGAGI. The V end lost 5 bases, the J end lost 4 bases, and 16 bases lay between the germline ends. The CDR3 is 15 amino acids. CDR3: CASSPRHPRADTQYF. The CDR3 nucleotides read TGTGCCAGCAGTCCCCGACACCCGAGGGCAGATACGCAGTATTTT.

The chain joins TRBV5-5 to TRBJ2-7; TRBD2 matches at 9 bases. The CDR3 totals 15 residues. J lost 3 bases, V lost 0 bases, and 4 bases had no gene match. Looked up from germline, CDR1 is SGHKS and CDR2 is YYEKEE (reference sequence). The CDR3 protein is CASSLDLAGRYEQYF. For the CDR3, the DNA is TGTGCCAGCAGCTTGGATCTAGCGGGACGCTACGAGCAGTACTTC.

The chain links TRBV28 to TRBJ1-2; 8 bases are shared with TRBD1. The CDR3 length is 13 residues. V trimming: 5 bases; J trimming: 3 bases; junction bases outside the gene matches: 2. Per germline, CDR1 MDHEN and CDR2 SYDVKM. In nucleotides, the CDR3 is TGTGCCAGCAGTGGACAGGGAGACTATGGCTACACCTTC. This sequence encodes CASSGQGDYGYTF.

This chain connects TRBV7-9 to TRBJ1-1; D is unresolved. Germline-derived CDR1 and CDR2 are SEHNR and FQNEAQ (reference sequence). V was trimmed by 1 base and J by 8 bases, leaving 5 bases between them. CDR3 length equals 11 residues. The CDR3 reads CASSLGTEAFF. The CDR3, as DNA: TGTGCCAGCAGCTTAGGCACAGAAGCTTTCTTT.

The chain links TRBV29-1 to TRBJ1-2; D remains unclear. V was clipped by 2 bases and J by 4 bases, with 5 bases between them. The CDR3 loop spans 11 amino acids. Germline V lookup: CDR1 SQVTM, CDR2 ANQGSEA. CDR3 amino acids: CSVELIYGYTF. CDR3 DNA sequence: TGCAGCGTTGAATTAATCTATGGCTACACCTTC.

This clone was observed a few times. This chain links TRBV13 with TRBJ2-3, with a weak D call TRBD2 (6 bases). V was clipped by 3 bases and J by 6 bases, with 10 bases between them. Germline loops: CDR1 PRHDT, CDR2 FYEKMQ (reference sequence). This CDR3 has 13 residues. CDR3 in DNA: TGTGCCAGCAGCTTGTGGGAGGTTGATACGCAGTATTTT. Encoded protein: CASSLWEVDTQYF. The complete variable domain, with remaining parts taken from reference TRBV13 and TRBJ2-3, reads AAGVIQSPRHLIKEKRETATLKCYPIPRHDTVYWYQQGPGQDPQFLISFYEKMQSDKGSIPDRFSAQQFSDYHSELNMSSLELGDSALYFCASSLWEVDTQYFGPGTRLTVL.

The V call is TRBV30, the J call TRBJ1-1; a possible D gene is TRBD1 (5 bases). Per the germline V gene, CDR1 is GTSNPN and CDR2 is SVGIG (reference sequence). V lost 2 bases to trimming and J lost 0 bases, with 16 bases between them. This CDR3 contains 16 residues. The CDR3 DNA is TGTGCCTGGAGTTTGAGGGGACTACAATTGAACACTGAAGCTTTCTTT. Translating gives CAWSLRGLQLNTEAFF.

The chain is built from TRBV3-1 (or the pseudogene TRBV3-2) and TRBJ1-1; a weak D match, TRBD1 (5 bases). Germline values: CDR1 LGHDT, CDR2 YNNKEL (reference sequence). This CDR3 region has 12 residues. Trimming stripped 6 bases from V and 7 bases from J, with 12 bases between. The CDR3 sequence is CASSRGAFEAFF. CDR3 bases: TGTGCCAGCAGTCGTGGGGCCTTTGAAGCTTTCTTT.

The V and J genes are TRBV19 and TRBJ2-3; 9 bases are shared with TRBD2. V lost 5 bases and J lost 1; bases outside the gene matches: 10. The germline V gene encodes CDR1 LNHDA and CDR2 SQIVND (reference sequence). This CDR3 region has 17 residues. The CDR3 here is CASSDLAGRGGTDTQYF. The CDR3 coding sequence is TGTGCCAGTAGTGACCTAGCGGGAAGGGGGGGCACAGATACGCAGTATTTT.

V usage is TRBV24-1 and J usage is TRBJ1-2; TRBD1 matches 9 bases. Trimming cost V 3 bases and J 0 bases; bases outside gene matches: 4. Germline CDR1 and CDR2: KGHDR and SFDVKD. The CDR3 extends over 16 amino acids. The CDR3 coding sequence is TGTGCCACCAGTGATATGGGACAGGGACCTAACTATGGCTACACCTTC. This gives the protein CATSDMGQGPNYGYTF.

The genes are TRBV9 and TRBJ1-2; possible D gene TRBD1, 5 bases. The CDR3 totals 15 residues. V was shortened by 0 bases and J by 0 bases, with 9 bases between the two germline ends. Germline CDR1 and CDR2: SGDLS and YYNGEE. Here the CDR3 DNA reads TGTGCCAGCAGCGTAGACGGGGGTACTAACTATGGCTACACCTTC. Its translation: CASSVDGGTNYGYTF.

The CDR3: CASSSRGLYEQYF. The CDR3 DNA reads TGTGCCAGCAGTTCGAGAGGGCTCTACGAGCAGTACTTC. This rearrangement joins TRBV6-5 to TRBJ2-7; D may be TRBD2 (5 bases). The V gene lost 4 bases and the J gene lost 3 bases, with 10 bases spanning the gap. Germline CDR1 MNHEY, CDR2 SVGAGI. The CDR3 contains 13 residues.

The gene calls are TRBV7-3 and TRBJ2-5; D may be TRBD2 (5 bases). CDR3 length equals 16 residues. Trimming left V 4 bases short and J 4 bases short, with 19 bases between. Per germline, CDR1 SGHTA and CDR2 FQGTGA. The CDR3 DNA sequence: TGTGCCAGCAGCTCATTACCTGCGGGCAATCGAGAGACCCAGTACTTC. Its translation is CASSSLPAGNRETQYF.

This clone was seen once. This chain joins TRBV6-5 and TRBJ1-5, with TRBD1 matching 7 bases. Germline-derived CDR1 and CDR2 are MNHEY and SVGAGI. After removal of 6 bases from V and 2 bases from J, the junction contained 4 bases not matched to a gene. The CDR3 sequence is 14 residues long. CDR3 region: CASSPRGGNQPQHF. Here the CDR3 DNA reads TGTGCCAGCAGCCCCAGGGGGGGCAATCAGCCCCAGCATTTT.

This chain uses TRBV5-1 with TRBJ2-1; 13 bases are a match to TRBD2. V was pared by 4 bases and J by 1 base, with 5 bases of the junction left unmatched. There are 17 residues in the CDR3. Germline V gene data show CDR1 as SGHRS and CDR2 as YFSETQ. The CDR3 DNA is TGCGCCAGCAGCCAGGGACTAGCGGGGTTGTCCTACAATGAGCAGTTCTTC. This translates into CASSQGLAGLSYNEQFF.

In its sample, this clone was seen once. The chain carries TRBV5-8 and TRBJ2-5; TRBD2 aligns across 13 bases. J was trimmed by 2 bases and V by 3 bases; bases with no gene match: 7. Germline V gives CDR1 SGHTS, CDR2 YDEGEE. CDR3 length: 17 residues. The CDR3 region is CASSSTGTSGMQETQYF. The CDR3 DNA sequence: TGTGCCAGCAGCTCTACCGGGACTAGCGGGATGCAAGAGACCCAGTACTTC. Based on the CDR3 plus reference TRBV5-8 and TRBJ2-5, the full variable domain is EAGVTQSPTHLIKTRGQQATLRCSPISGHTSVYWYQQALGLGLQFLLWYDEGEERNRGNFPPRFSGRQFPNYSSELNVNALELEDSALYLCASSSTGTSGMQETQYFGPGTRLLVL.

The genes are TRBV5-5 and TRBJ1-4; 7 positions agree with TRBD1. V lost 1 base, J lost 8 bases, and 5 bases stayed unmatched. Germline V gives CDR1 SGHKS, CDR2 YYEKEE (reference sequence). This CDR3 is built from 14 residues. DNA of the CDR3: TGTGCCAGCAGCTTGCAGGGGGTAGAGGAAAAACTGTTTTTT. Translating gives CASSLQGVEEKLFF.

The chain recombines TRBV7-2 with TRBJ2-5; 8 bases are a match to TRBD1. The CDR3 contains 15 residues. From germline, CDR1 is SGHTA and CDR2 FQGNSA. V lost 6 bases and J lost 4; bases outside the gene matches: 10. As DNA, the CDR3 is TGTGCCAGCAGTCCAAGACAGGGGCACAGAGAGACCCAGTACTTC. Translated, it gives CASSPRQGHRETQYF.

In its sample, this clone was seen a few times. The chain employs TRBV7-9 and TRBJ2-7; perhaps TRBD1 as D (5 bases). V was clipped by 0 bases and J by 0 bases, with 15 bases between them. This CDR3 region has 17 residues. The germline gives CDR1 SEHNR, CDR2 FQNEAQ (reference sequence). This chain's CDR3 is CASSLAGHSETSYEQYF. The CDR3 coding sequence is TGTGCCAGCAGCTTAGCGGGGCACAGCGAAACCTCCTACGAGCAGTACTTC.

The rearrangement joins TRBV2 to TRBJ2-5, with 14 nucleotides matching TRBD2. CDR3 size: 16 residues. The germline CDR1 and CDR2 sequences are SNHLY and FYNNEI. The J segment lost 1 base and the V segment lost 6 bases, leaving 4 bases of the junction unmatched. The CDR3 DNA sequence: TGTGCCAGCAGAAGGACTAGCGGGGGGATCCAAGAGACCCAGTACTTC. Its protein product is CASRRTSGGIQETQYF.

This chain connects TRBV3-1 (or the pseudogene TRBV3-2) to TRBJ1-3, with D possibly TRBD1 on 5 matching bases. Trimming shortened V by 3 bases and J by 5 bases, and 11 bases separated the two germline ends. Germline CDR1 and CDR2: LGHDT and YNNKEL (reference sequence). The CDR3 runs to 14 residues. The CDR3 sequence is CASSHFDSRNTIYF. CDR3 bases: TGTGCCAGCAGCCACTTCGACAGTCGAAACACCATATATTTT.

The chain employs TRBV21-1 and TRBJ1-5; the DNA was not used to check the table's D call, TRBD1. TRBV21-1 is deemed a pseudogene. This CDR3 has 17 residues. The CDR3 spells CASSKKDGTALNQPQHF. CDR3 DNA sequence: TGTGCCAGCAGCAAGAAAGACGGGACAGCCCTCAATCAGCCCCAGCATTTT.

Comment on this clone: Other DNA sequences within the sample encode an identical CDR3. The chain links TRBV9 to TRBJ2-7, with TRBD1 matching 8 bases. The germline CDR1 and CDR2 sequences are SGDLS and YYNGEE. Unmatched junction bases numbered 4, after V lost 0 bases and J lost 2 bases. CDR3 length equals 15 residues. Here the CDR3 reads CASSVVGTGPYEQYF. The DNA for the CDR3 is TGTGCCAGCAGCGTAGTTGGGACAGGACCCTACGAGCAGTACTTC. Looking up the rest from reference TRBV9 and TRBJ2-7 gives the full variable domain: DSGVTQTPKHLITATGQRVTLRCSPRSGDLSVYWYQQSLDQGLQFLIQYYNGEERAKGNILERFSAQQFPDLHSELNLSSLELGDSALYFCASSVVGTGPYEQYFGPGTRLTVT.

The rearrangement uses TRBV5-4 and TRBJ2-5; perhaps TRBD1 as D (6 bases). Germline CDR1 reads SGHNT; CDR2 reads YYREEE (reference sequence). The CDR3 contains 14 residues. The germline V and J ends were trimmed by 0 bases and 2 bases, with 8 bases remaining between them. The CDR3 sequence is CASSLVTGQETQYF. The CDR3 DNA reads TGTGCCAGCAGCTTGGTGACAGGACAAGAGACCCAGTACTTC. The full variable domain, in which reference TRBV5-4 and TRBJ2-5 provide the parts outside the CDR3, is ETGVTQSPTHLIKTRGQQVTLRCSSQSGHNTVSWYQQALGQGPQFIFQYYREEENGRGNFPPRFSGLQFPNYSSELNVNALELDDSALYLCASSLVTGQETQYFGPGTRLLVL.

The rearrangement uses TRBV2 and TRBJ1-4; D uncertain. V lost 6 bases to trimming and J lost 2 bases, with 19 bases between them. The CDR3 loop spans 17 amino acids. Germline values: CDR1 SNHLY, CDR2 FYNNEI. CDR3 amino acids: CASSNSQVTGTNEKLFF. CDR3 DNA sequence: TGTGCCAGCAGCAACTCCCAGGTCACGGGGACTAATGAAAAACTGTTTTTT.

CDR3 nucleotides: TGTGCCAGCAGTTTGGTGGGCAGGATTAATGAAAAACTGTTTTTT. It specifies CASSLVGRINEKLFF. This chain joins TRBV27 and TRBJ1-4; unclear D gene. Germline values: CDR1 MNHEY, CDR2 SMNVEV (reference sequence). V was trimmed by 3 bases and J by 4 bases, leaving 12 bases between them. This CDR3 comprises 15 residues.

The chain employs TRBV4-2 and TRBJ1-3, with 8 bases matching TRBD1. The CDR3 contains 16 residues. Per germline, CDR1 LGHNA and CDR2 YNFKEQ. Unmatched junction bases numbered 5, after V lost 4 bases and J lost 0 bases. The CDR3 loop reads CASSPTTGGSGNTIYF. The DNA of the CDR3 is TGTGCCAGCAGCCCTACCACAGGGGGCTCTGGAAACACCATATATTTT.

V usage is TRBV28 and J usage is TRBJ1-2; TRBD1 agrees at 8 bases. The CDR3 covers 15 residues. Germline lookup yields CDR1 MDHEN and CDR2 SYDVKM. V was clipped by 6 bases and J by 6 bases; unmatched bases: 12. CDR3 in amino acids: CASRPGQDLPDGYTF. DNA for the CDR3: TGTGCCAGCAGACCGGGACAGGACCTCCCGGATGGCTACACCTTC.

V is TRBV6-1 and J is TRBJ2-3; maybe TRBD1 (5 bases). Germline CDR1 reads MNHNS; CDR2 reads SASEGT. Trimming shortened V by 3 bases and J by 0 bases, and 10 bases separated the two germline ends. This CDR3 is 15 amino acids long. The CDR3 reads CASSDHSGSTDTQYF. In DNA form, the CDR3 reads TGTGCCAGCAGTGATCACTCAGGGAGCACAGATACGCAGTATTTT.

V gene TRBV9 combines with J gene TRBJ1-5; 8 nucleotides line up with TRBD1. The CDR3 has 15 amino acids. CDR1 is SGDLS, CDR2 YYNGEE, per germline. Trimming at V came to 3 bases and at J to 7 bases, leaving 9 bases not matched to a gene. The CDR3 spells CASSAGDRSTQPQHF. The DNA of the CDR3 is TGTGCCAGCAGCGCAGGGGACAGGAGTACCCAGCCCCAGCATTTT.

The genes are TRBV30 and TRBJ1-4, with 10 nucleotides matching TRBD1. In germline, CDR1 is GTSNPN, CDR2 SVGIG (reference sequence). J gave up 7 bases and V 6 bases, and 17 bases lay outside the gene matches. The CDR3 spans 17 residues. The CDR3 DNA is TGTGCCTGCACCGGGACAGGGGCGGGTCCTAGTGGTGAAAAACTGTTTTTT. Protein sequence: CACTGTGAGPSGEKLFF. The entire variable domain, with the rest obtained from reference TRBV30 and TRBJ1-4, is as follows: SQTIHQWPATLVQPVGSPLSLECTVEGTSNPNLYWYRQAAGRGLQLLFYSVGIGQISSEVPQNLSASRPQDRQFILSSKKLLLSDSGFYLCACTGTGAGPSGEKLFFGSGTQLSVL.